One sample yielded the 29 T cell receptor beta chains listed below, sequenced in a study of monozygotic twins with inflammatory bowel disease. TCRdb re-called the 5' RACE reads and shows each CDR3 protein once, DNA omitted. This specimen shows about 210,000 distinct CDR3 sequences; the ten leading clones hold approximately 1.6%. Material for sequencing was blood. The receptors originated from a human donor with ulcerative colitis or Crohn's disease, or a healthy co-twin of an affected twin (not recorded which).

The chain joins TRBV5-1 to TRBJ2-7; the D gene TCRdb calls, TRBD1, cannot be checked with no DNA. This CDR3 has 16 residues. Per germline, CDR1 SGHRS and CDR2 YFSETQ. CDR3 residues: CASSSPAGTATYEQYF.

V is TRBV7-9 and J is TRBJ1-6. The CDR3 spans 14 residues. Germline values: CDR1 SEHNR, CDR2 FQNEAQ (reference sequence). CDR3 protein: CASSLVEAHSPLHF.

The chain carries TRBV7-9 and TRBJ2-1; TCRdb's D call of TRBD1 is untestable without DNA. Germline CDR1 is SEHNR and CDR2 is FQNEAQ (reference sequence). CDR3 length: 15 residues. The CDR3 here is CASSSLGGHGNEQFF.

The CDR3 region is CASSLSIGGTEAFF. The V and J genes are TRBV27 and TRBJ1-1; the D gene TCRdb calls, TRBD1, cannot be checked with no DNA. This CDR3 region has 14 residues. Per germline, CDR1 MNHEY and CDR2 SMNVEV (reference sequence).

The V gene is TRBV19, the J gene TRBJ1-1. Looked up from germline, CDR1 is LNHDA and CDR2 is SQIVND (reference sequence). CDR3 length: 14 amino acids. The CDR3 spells CASSIQVMNTEAFF.

The rearrangement joins TRBV5-8 to TRBJ1-4; TCRdb's D call, TRBD1, is unchecked because there is no DNA. The CDR3 totals 14 residues. CDR1 SGHTS and CDR2 YDEGEE come from the germline V gene. The CDR3 protein is CASSPDRDRGQLFF.

This rearrangement joins TRBV7-2 to TRBJ1-6. CDR1 and CDR2 (germline): SGHTA, FQGNSA. CDR3 length: 14 amino acids. The CDR3 spells CASSLTPDNSPLHF.

V gene TRBV15 combines with J gene TRBJ1-3. Germline V lookup: CDR1 LNHNV, CDR2 YYDKDF (reference sequence). The CDR3 covers 14 residues. CDR3 residues: CATTETVSGNTIYF.

The chain employs TRBV3-1 and TRBJ2-3. This CDR3 spans 13 amino acids. Per the germline V gene, CDR1 is LGHDT and CDR2 is YNNKEL (reference sequence). This CDR3 reads CASSPLRTDTQYF.

The rearrangement links TRBV6-5 to TRBJ1-1; TCRdb outputs TRBD1, but without DNA this stays unchecked. Germline V gives CDR1 MNHEY, CDR2 SVGAGI. The CDR3 has 16 residues. This CDR3 is CASSYMGRPERTEAFF.

J is TRBJ1-3 and V is TRBV7-6. The CDR3 is made up of 15 amino acids. CDR1 and CDR2 from the germline V gene are SGHVS and FNYEAQ. CDR3 sequence: CASSATHIAGNTIYF.

V is TRBV7-9 and J is TRBJ2-5; checking the TCRdb D call of TRBD1 is not possible without DNA. CDR3 length equals 14 residues. Germline CDR1 is SEHNR and CDR2 is FQNEAQ (reference sequence). The CDR3 spells CASSKQGWQETQYF.

The chain employs TRBV5-4 and TRBJ2-3; TCRdb designates TRBD2, a call that cannot be tested without DNA. Per germline, CDR1 SGHNT and CDR2 YYREEE (reference sequence). This CDR3 is built from 17 residues. CDR3 region: CASSWSLAAGATDTQYF.

This chain connects TRBV6-1 to TRBJ1-5. The germline V gene encodes CDR1 MNHNS and CDR2 SASEGT. The CDR3 covers 15 residues. CDR3 protein: CASRRGALLSGPQHF.

The V gene is TRBV20-1, the J gene TRBJ1-4; TCRdb's D gene call, TRBD1, goes unchecked for lack of DNA. CDR1 DFQATT and CDR2 SNEGSKA come from the germline V gene (reference sequence). This CDR3 region has 16 residues. The CDR3 loop reads CSARESQGVGGEKLFF.

The V call is TRBV5-1, the J call TRBJ1-1; TCRdb designates TRBD1, a call that cannot be tested without DNA. The CDR3 length is 14 residues. Germline CDR1 SGHRS, CDR2 YFSETQ. The CDR3 protein is CASSLGDGYTEAFF.

The chain joins TRBV18 to TRBJ1-5; TCRdb returns TRBD1, unconfirmable since there is no DNA. Germline V gene lookup returns CDR1 KGHSH and CDR2 LQKENI. The CDR3 runs 15 residues. The CDR3 here is CASSPSGTVDQPQHF. The full variable domain, rest sourced from reference TRBV18 and TRBJ1-5, is NAGVMQNPRHLVRRRGQEARLRCSPMKGHSHVYWYRQLPEEGLKFMVYLQKENIIDESGMPKERFSAEFPKEGPSILRIQQVVRGDSAAYFCASSPSGTVDQPQHFGDGTRLSIL.

The V and J genes are TRBV7-8 and TRBJ1-1. This CDR3 spans 14 amino acids. Germline V gene data show CDR1 as SGHVS and CDR2 as FQNEAQ. This CDR3 is CASSLLSRYTEAFF.

The chain joins TRBV9 to TRBJ1-6. The CDR3 runs to 14 residues. CDR1 SGDLS and CDR2 YYNGEE come from the germline V gene. CDR3 protein: CASSVGADNSPLHF.

The chain recombines TRBV7-9 with TRBJ1-1. Germline V gene lookup returns CDR1 SEHNR and CDR2 FQNEAQ (reference sequence). The CDR3 sequence is 14 residues long. The CDR3: CASSLARRNTEAFF.

This rearrangement joins TRBV20-1 to TRBJ2-2. The CDR3 contains 11 residues. The germline V gene encodes CDR1 DFQATT and CDR2 SNEGSKA (reference sequence). The CDR3 protein is CSAEGNGELFF.

The rearrangement links TRBV6-1 to TRBJ1-2; TCRdb calls TRBD1, which cannot be checked without DNA. Germline assignment: CDR1 MNHNS and CDR2 SASEGT. This CDR3 contains 15 residues. CDR3 sequence: CASTFSGQGSYGYTF.

The CDR3 loop reads CASGRGDYEQYF. V is TRBV5-1 and J is TRBJ2-7; the D gene TCRdb calls, TRBD2, cannot be checked with no DNA. Germline V CDR1 and CDR2: SGHRS, YFSETQ. This CDR3 comprises 12 residues.

The chain is built from TRBV20-1 and TRBJ2-7; TCRdb's D call, TRBD1, is unchecked because there is no DNA. The length of the CDR3 is 14 residues. CDR1 is DFQATT, CDR2 SNEGSKA, per germline (reference sequence). This CDR3 is CSARPGTGGREQYF.

CDR3 region: CATSTASGTGFQPQHF. V is TRBV15 and J is TRBJ1-5; TCRdb's assignment of TRBD1 cannot be checked, as there is no DNA. Germline V lookup: CDR1 LNHNV, CDR2 YYDKDF (reference sequence). The CDR3 is 16 residues long.

This chain joins TRBV28 and TRBJ1-1; absent DNA, TCRdb's TRBD1 call cannot be checked. The CDR3 length is 12 residues. Per the germline V gene, CDR1 is MDHEN and CDR2 is SYDVKM. CDR3 sequence: CASEDRGPEAFF. The complete variable domain, with remaining parts taken from reference TRBV28 and TRBJ1-1, reads DVKVTQSSRYLVKRTGEKVFLECVQDMDHENMFWYRQDPGLGLRLIYFSYDVKMKEKGDIPEGYSVSREKKERFSLILESASTNQTSMYLCASEDRGPEAFFGQGTRLTVV.

The chain links TRBV20-1 to TRBJ1-3; TCRdb proposes TRBD1, but this gene call is untestable without DNA. CDR1 DFQATT and CDR2 SNEGSKA come from the germline V gene (reference sequence). The CDR3 sequence is 15 residues long. CDR3: CSASVGQFSGNTIYF.

The rearrangement joins TRBV6-6 to TRBJ1-2. Per the germline V gene, CDR1 is MNHNY and CDR2 is SVGAGI (reference sequence). The CDR3 loop spans 12 amino acids. The chain's CDR3 is CASMQGLYGYTF.

The chain has TRBV5-5 and TRBJ2-7. The length of the CDR3 is 12 residues. The germline V gene has CDR1 SGHKS and CDR2 YYEKEE (reference sequence). The CDR3: CASSPRLYEQYF.